This TCR beta chain was sequenced in a study of cytomegalovirus exposure and HLA in healthy donors. The wider study: The 120 or so validation repertoires and the approximately 700 first-cohort repertoires shared a platform, a later analysis reported.

Libraries were prepared by immunoSEQ multiplex PCR; TCRdb keeps only in-frame clonotypes and omits some of them. The sample contains almost 70,000 clones, 95% to 96% of which appear only once. V shed 0 bases and J shed 1 base, with 13 bases lying between them. The CDR3 runs to 17 residues. Germline CDR1 is LNHNV and CDR2 is YYDKDF (reference sequence). The sequenced material came from PBMCs. This sequence joins TRBV15 and TRBJ2-1; D is uncertain. This receptor was obtained from a woman younger than 35 in good health and CMV-seropositive. Written as DNA, the CDR3 is TGTGCCACCAGCAGAGATATGACGCGGTCGTCCTACAATGAGCAGTTCTTC. As protein: CATSRDMTRSSYNEQFF.